Following are 32 T cell receptor beta chains from one sample sequenced in a study of PD-L1 blockade in urothelial cancer. Time point reported: pretreatment peripheral blood. Sequencing was performed with immunoSEQ multiplex PCR; in TCRdb, only in-frame clones are kept and a portion is missing. Of about 87,000 clones listed, about four fifths are singletons. This material consisted of PBMCs, taken around atezolizumab (anti-PD-L1) treatment. Receptor source: a man aged 55-75 years with urothelial cancer.

J is TRBJ1-1 and V is TRBV5-6, with TRBD1 matching 9 bases. The CDR3 consists of 15 residues. CDR1 and CDR2 from the germline V gene are SGHDT and YYEEEE. With V trimmed by 1 base and J by 5 bases, 6 bases remained unmatched. The CDR3 is CASSLPGTGRTEAFF. In DNA, the CDR3 is TGTGCCAGCAGCTTGCCCGGGACAGGGCGGACTGAAGCTTTCTTT.

The chain combines TRBV5-6 with TRBJ2-7; 7 bases match TRBD2. Germline V gene sequence: CDR1 SGHDT, CDR2 YYEEEE. Losses at the gene ends were 2 bases for V and 1 base for J; bases not matched to a gene: 9. The CDR3 is 16 residues long. The CDR3 is CASSFRNSRGSYEQYF. The CDR3 nucleotides read TGTGCCAGCAGCTTTCGAAACTCGCGGGGGTCCTACGAGCAGTACTTC.

The rearrangement uses TRBV6-4 and TRBJ1-1; D is uncertain. This CDR3 is 15 amino acids long. The V end lost 6 bases, the J end lost 7 bases, and 21 bases lay between the germline ends. In germline, CDR1 is MRHNA, CDR2 SNTAGT. The CDR3: CASRREPVGGSEAFF. As DNA, the CDR3 is TGTGCCAGCAGAAGGGAACCCGTCGGAGGAAGTGAAGCTTTCTTT.

This clone was counted once. V gene TRBV30 combines with J gene TRBJ1-6, with TRBD1 identical over 7 bases. Per germline, CDR1 GTSNPN and CDR2 SVGIG (reference sequence). The CDR3 sequence is 15 residues long. V lost 2 bases and J lost 3; bases outside the gene matches: 4. CDR3 coding DNA: TGTGCCTGGAGTCCGGACAGGAACTATAATTCACCCCTCCACTTT. Translating it yields CAWSPDRNYNSPLHF. The variable domain in full, with the rest retrieved from reference TRBV30 and TRBJ1-6, is SQTIHQWPATLVQPVGSPLSLECTVEGTSNPNLYWYRQAAGRGLQLLFYSVGIGQISSEVPQNLSASRPQDRQFILSSKKLLLSDSGFYLCAWSPDRNYNSPLHFGNGTRLTVT.

By sample share, this clone is medium-sized (0.01 to 0.1%). The CDR3 protein is CASSFMSEQFF. In DNA, the CDR3 is TGTGCCAGCAGCTTTATGTCTGAGCAGTTCTTC. This sequence joins TRBV7-9 and TRBJ2-1; no reliable D call. The CDR3 has 11 amino acids. The V end lost 3 bases, the J end lost 9 bases, and 6 bases lay between the germline ends. Per the germline V gene, CDR1 is SEHNR and CDR2 is FQNEAQ (reference sequence).

The rearrangement uses TRBV19 and TRBJ2-7; D remains ambiguous. V lost 3 bases, J lost 6 bases, and 12 bases lay in between. This CDR3 has 13 residues. The germline gives CDR1 LNHDA, CDR2 SQIVND (reference sequence). The CDR3 DNA reads TGTGCCAGTAGTATTTCTCCCCTCGGCGAGCAGTACTTC. This codes for CASSISPLGEQYF. Full variable domain (remainder filled in from reference TRBV19 and TRBJ2-7): DGGITQSPKYLFRKEGQNVTLSCEQNLNHDAMYWYRQDPGQGLRLIYYSQIVNDFQKGDIAEGYSVSREKKESFPLTVTSAQKNPTAFYLCASSISPLGEQYFGPGTRLTVT.

This sequence joins TRBV7-2 and TRBJ1-2; perhaps TRBD1 as D (5 bases). V was shortened by 11 bases and J by 1 base, with 8 bases between the two germline ends. CDR3 size: 11 residues. Germline V lookup: CDR1 SGHTA, CDR2 FQGNSA. CDR3: CASRVNYGYTF. CDR3 nucleotides: TGTGCCTCCAGGGTTAACTATGGCTACACCTTC.

The chain recombines TRBV7-2 with TRBJ2-1, with 8 bases fitting TRBD1. CDR1 is SGHTA and CDR2 is FQGNSA in the germline V gene. Trimming at V came to 4 bases and at J to 2 bases, leaving 4 bases not matched to a gene. The CDR3 sequence is 15 residues long. CDR3 loop: CASSSDRATYNEQFF. The CDR3 coding sequence is TGTGCCAGCAGCTCGGACAGGGCCACCTACAATGAGCAGTTCTTC. The entire variable domain, with the rest obtained from reference TRBV7-2 and TRBJ2-1, is as follows: GAGVSQSPSNKVTEKGKDVELRCDPISGHTALYWYRQSLGQGLEFLIYFQGNSAPDKSGLPSDRFSAERTGGSVSTLTIQRTQQEDSAVYLCASSSDRATYNEQFFGPGTRLTVL.

This rearrangement joins TRBV7-8 to TRBJ2-3; 8 bases fit TRBD2. From germline, CDR1 is SGHVS and CDR2 FQNEAQ. Unmatched junction bases numbered 11, after V lost 0 bases and J lost 6 bases. The length of the CDR3 is 17 residues. The CDR3 sequence: CASSLAGGGRWLDTQYF. The CDR3 DNA is TGTGCCAGCAGCTTAGCGGGGGGCGGGAGGTGGTTGGATACGCAGTATTTT.

V is TRBV5-1 and J is TRBJ1-2; D possibly corresponds to TRBD1 (6 bases). The CDR3 has 15 residues. The germline CDR1 and CDR2 sequences are SGHRS and YFSETQ. V was clipped by 4 bases and J by 2 bases, with 15 bases between them. The CDR3 loop reads CASSLSGEVNYGYTF. The CDR3 DNA reads as TGCGCCAGCAGCCTCTCAGGGGAAGTCAACTATGGCTACACCTTC.

The J gene is TRBJ1-2, the V gene TRBV28, with 9 bases fitting TRBD1. Germline V lookup: CDR1 MDHEN, CDR2 SYDVKM. With 6 bases clipped from V and 6 bases from J, the junction kept 5 bases outside the gene matches. This CDR3 is built from 13 residues. CDR3: CASRETGGNGYTF. The CDR3 DNA reads as TGTGCCAGCAGAGAGACAGGGGGAAATGGCTACACCTTC.

The rearrangement links TRBV30 to TRBJ2-7; 7 bases fit TRBD1. Germline V lookup: CDR1 GTSNPN, CDR2 SVGIG (reference sequence). Losses at the gene ends were 0 bases for V and 12 bases for J; bases not matched to a gene: 5. The CDR3 runs to 11 residues. CDR3 coding DNA: TGTGCCTGGAGTGTAGCCAGACAGGGGTACTTC. This codes for CAWSVARQGYF. The full variable domain, its missing parts supplied by reference TRBV30 and TRBJ2-7, is SQTIHQWPATLVQPVGSPLSLECTVEGTSNPNLYWYRQAAGRGLQLLFYSVGIGQISSEVPQNLSASRPQDRQFILSSKKLLLSDSGFYLCAWSVARQGYFGPGTRLTVT.

The chain is built from TRBV7-9 and TRBJ2-7, with D maybe TRBD2 (7 bases). Germline CDR1 reads SEHNR; CDR2 reads FQNEAQ (reference sequence). The CDR3 consists of 16 residues. Trimming stripped 5 bases from V and 1 base from J, with 18 bases between. CDR3 residues: CASSPLEGGGSYEQYF. The DNA of the CDR3 is TGTGCCAGCAGCCCCCTTGAGGGAGGGGGGTCCTACGAGCAGTACTTC.

V is TRBV18 and J is TRBJ1-2; D may be TRBD1 (5 bases). The germline V and J ends were trimmed by 2 bases and 3 bases, with 16 bases remaining between them. The germline gives CDR1 KGHSH, CDR2 LQKENI. The CDR3 extends over 16 amino acids. The CDR3 is CASSPGADGLDYGYTF. CDR3 in DNA: TGTGCCAGCTCACCAGGGGCGGATGGGCTTGACTATGGCTACACCTTC. Together with reference TRBV18 and TRBJ1-2, the CDR3 gives the full variable domain: NAGVMQNPRHLVRRRGQEARLRCSPMKGHSHVYWYRQLPEEGLKFMVYLQKENIIDESGMPKERFSAEFPKEGPSILRIQQVVRGDSAAYFCASSPGADGLDYGYTFGSGTRLTVV.

The V gene is TRBV6-6, the J gene TRBJ1-1, with 8 bases fitting TRBD1. The junction had 11 bases not matched to a gene; V was cut back by 7 bases and J by 1 base. CDR1 and CDR2 (germline): MNHNY, SVGAGI (reference sequence). CDR3 length equals 16 residues. Written as DNA, the CDR3 is TGTGCCAGCATAGACGGACAGGGAAGGAAGAACACTGAAGCTTTCTTT. Translated: CASIDGQGRKNTEAFF.

V usage is TRBV5-1 and J usage is TRBJ1-5; TRBD1 matches at 10 bases. The CDR3 is made up of 15 amino acids. Germline V gene sequence: CDR1 SGHRS, CDR2 YFSETQ. Unmatched junction bases numbered 7, after V lost 4 bases and J lost 6 bases. The CDR3 sequence: CASSHGTGDSQPQHF. CDR3 in DNA: TGCGCCAGCAGCCACGGGACAGGGGATTCTCAGCCCCAGCATTTT.

This chain links TRBV6-5 with TRBJ2-7; TRBD1 agrees at 10 bases. Germline V gene lookup returns CDR1 MNHEY and CDR2 SVGAGI. V shed 6 bases, J shed 9 bases, and the junction held 11 bases outside the gene matches. This CDR3 spans 14 amino acids. CDR3 amino acids: CASSAPDRGQGQYF. CDR3 bases: TGTGCCAGCAGCGCCCCAGACAGGGGGCAAGGGCAGTACTTC.

The CDR3 reads CASNLERGLGETQYF. The CDR3 coding sequence is TGTGCCAGCAACCTCGAGAGGGGACTGGGAGAGACCCAGTACTTC. The chain carries TRBV7-2 and TRBJ2-5, with D maybe TRBD2 (6 bases). Germline CDR1 is SGHTA and CDR2 is FQGNSA. Deletions cut 7 bases from V and 4 bases from J, with 19 bases between. The CDR3 has 15 residues.

The CDR3 DNA reads as TGTGCCAGCAGTTACTCTCGAACAGCTTCCTACGAGCAGTACTTC. Translating it yields CASSYSRTASYEQYF. This chain joins TRBV6-5 and TRBJ2-7; D is undetermined. This CDR3 has 15 amino acids. V was trimmed by 0 bases and J by 1 base, leaving 10 bases between them. Germline V CDR1 and CDR2: MNHEY, SVGAGI.

The chain has TRBV29-1 and TRBJ1-5; the D is unclear. Germline V gene lookup returns CDR1 SQVTM and CDR2 ANQGSEA. This CDR3 contains 12 residues. V was trimmed by 4 bases and J by 4 bases, leaving 8 bases between them. The CDR3 region is CSVGDGNQPQHF. DNA for the CDR3: TGCAGCGTTGGAGACGGGAATCAGCCCCAGCATTTT.

The rearrangement joins TRBV30 to TRBJ1-4, with TRBD1 matching 10 bases. Looked up from germline, CDR1 is GTSNPN and CDR2 is SVGIG (reference sequence). V was clipped by 4 bases and J by 8 bases; unmatched bases: 7. The CDR3 length is 14 residues. The CDR3 region has the DNA TGTGCCTGGACCAGACAGGGGGCGGAGGAAAAACTGTTTTTT. This encodes CAWTRQGAEEKLFF.

This clone was counted only a few times. The chain has TRBV5-6 and TRBJ1-1; D gene unclear. CDR3 size: 13 residues. Germline CDR1 and CDR2: SGHDT and YYEEEE. The germline V and J ends were trimmed by 3 bases and 3 bases, with 9 bases remaining between them. The CDR3 reads CASSWAGYTEAFF. The CDR3 nucleotides read TGTGCCAGCAGCTGGGCGGGGTACACTGAAGCTTTCTTT.

V gene TRBV9 combines with J gene TRBJ1-4, with D possibly being TRBD1 (5 bases). Trimming pared 3 bases from V and 5 bases from J, leaving 23 bases between. The CDR3 contains 18 residues. Germline V lookup: CDR1 SGDLS, CDR2 YYNGEE. The CDR3 loop reads CASSDLSAGSGWNEKLFF. CDR3 bases: TGTGCCAGCAGCGATCTATCAGCAGGGTCCGGCTGGAATGAAAAACTGTTTTTT.

The chain recombines TRBV19 with TRBJ2-3; 8 nucleotides match TRBD2. Germline CDR1 LNHDA, CDR2 SQIVND (reference sequence). Trimming removed 4 bases from V and 4 bases from J; junction bases left unmatched: 7. The CDR3 loop spans 15 amino acids. In DNA, the CDR3 is TGTGCCAGTAGTAACCGAGCGGGGGCCCCAGATACGCAGTATTTT. It translates to CASSNRAGAPDTQYF.

This chain joins TRBV5-1 and TRBJ2-5, with 8 bases fitting TRBD1. The CDR3 extends over 16 amino acids. Unmatched junction bases numbered 7, after V lost 1 base and J lost 2 bases. Per germline, CDR1 SGHRS and CDR2 YFSETQ. The CDR3 region has the DNA TGCGCCAGCAGCTTGTATGCAGGGGGCGGACAAGAGACCCAGTACTTC. It specifies CASSLYAGGGQETQYF.

The rearrangement uses TRBV7-2 and TRBJ2-7; D might be TRBD2 (6 bases). This CDR3 has 15 amino acids. Germline V gene data show CDR1 as SGHTA and CDR2 as FQGNSA. Trimming took off 3 bases at V and 2 bases at J, with 14 bases between the two ends. The CDR3 DNA reads TGTGCCAGCAGCTTGGGGGGTAGCGATACCTACGAGCAGTACTTC. Its protein product is CASSLGGSDTYEQYF.

The V gene is TRBV19, the J gene TRBJ2-1, with TRBD1 identical over 8 bases. The CDR3 extends over 16 amino acids. V lost 5 bases and J lost 8; bases outside the gene matches: 14. CDR1 and CDR2 (germline): LNHDA, SQIVND (reference sequence). CDR3 loop: CASSSNPGQAGDEQFF. CDR3 sequence (DNA): TGTGCCAGTAGTTCTAATCCGGGACAGGCCGGGGATGAGCAGTTCTTC.

V gene TRBV5-1 combines with J gene TRBJ2-2; D might be TRBD1 (7 bases). CDR3 size: 15 residues. The germline gives CDR1 SGHRS, CDR2 YFSETQ. The V end lost 3 bases, the J end lost 6 bases, and 15 bases lay between the germline ends. The CDR3 reads CASSSGDRRAGELFF. CDR3 DNA: TGCGCCAGCAGCTCGGGGGACAGAAGGGCCGGGGAGCTGTTTTTT.

The chain links TRBV5-6 to TRBJ1-2; 9 bases are a match to TRBD1. The CDR3 totals 15 residues. Trimming at V came to 4 bases and at J to 1 base, leaving 5 bases not matched to a gene. Germline V gives CDR1 SGHDT, CDR2 YYEEEE. CDR3 protein: CASSPGQGNNYGYTF. The CDR3 DNA sequence: TGTGCCAGCAGCCCGGGACAGGGAAATAACTATGGCTACACCTTC.

The chain's CDR3 is CASSFTGGTGEQYF. Here the CDR3 DNA reads TGTGCCAGCAGTTTTACTGGCGGGACAGGCGAGCAGTACTTC. The chain recombines TRBV28 with TRBJ2-7; 8 nucleotides align to TRBD1. CDR1 MDHEN and CDR2 SYDVKM come from the germline V gene. The CDR3 spans 14 residues. The V gene end was trimmed by 3 bases and the J gene end by 6 bases; junction bases not matched to a gene: 7.

This clone came up once. V and J are TRBV27 and TRBJ2-3; D ambiguous. V dropped 3 bases and J dropped 4 bases, with 8 bases sitting between them. Germline CDR1 and CDR2: MNHEY and SMNVEV (reference sequence). This CDR3 has 13 residues. CDR3 loop: CASSFREADTQYF. For the CDR3, the DNA is TGTGCCAGCAGTTTTCGAGAGGCAGATACGCAGTATTTT.

The count of this clone is one. The gene calls are TRBV18 and TRBJ1-1, with TRBD1 matching 12 bases. Unmatched junction bases numbered 9, after V lost 5 bases and J lost 5 bases. From germline, CDR1 is KGHSH and CDR2 LQKENI. CDR3 size: 16 residues. CDR3: CASSIPGTGGGTEAFF. CDR3 sequence (DNA): TGTGCCAGCTCAATTCCCGGGACAGGGGGCGGAACTGAAGCTTTCTTT.